These 4 T cell receptor beta chains came from one sample sequenced in a study of OX40 agonist ivuxolimab in advanced cancers. Data came from immunoSEQ multiplex PCR; TCRdb stores just in-frame clones and leaves some out. The repertoire holds 77,000 or so clones, with about 92% as singletons. Specimen: CD4+ or CD8+ T cells sorted from blood, collected in a trial of the OX40 agonist ivuxolimab. The receptors here all came from an adult with an advanced solid tumor such as melanoma, head and neck, liver or kidney cancer.

This sequence joins TRBV5-4 and TRBJ2-1; D gene unclear. The CDR3 spans 15 residues. V was pared by 3 bases and J by 9 bases, with 19 bases between. Per the germline V gene, CDR1 is SGHNT and CDR2 is YYREEE (reference sequence). The CDR3 reads CASSSPLVRASEQFF. CDR3 DNA sequence: TGTGCCAGCAGCTCACCGCTTGTACGGGCGAGTGAGCAGTTCTTC.

The chain joins TRBV4-1 to TRBJ1-1; the D is unclear. Trimming pared 1 base from V and 9 bases from J, leaving 18 bases between. The germline V gene encodes CDR1 MGHRA and CDR2 YSYEKL. This CDR3 is 15 amino acids long. The chain's CDR3 is CASSQGTWGTEKAFF. The CDR3 DNA reads TGCGCCAGCAGCCAAGGTACCTGGGGTACCGAGAAAGCTTTCTTT.

V gene TRBV6-4 combines with J gene TRBJ2-3; D not certain. Trimming cost V 0 bases and J 5 bases, with 6 bases left between them. Per germline, CDR1 MRHNA and CDR2 SNTAGT. This CDR3 has 13 amino acids. CDR3 region: CASSDSNLDTQYF. The CDR3 region has the DNA TGTGCCAGCAGTGACTCTAACCTAGATACGCAGTATTTT.

V usage is TRBV13 and J usage is TRBJ1-4; TRBD1 agrees at 10 bases. This CDR3 has 15 residues. V gave up 4 bases and J gave up 6 bases; unmatched junction bases: 5. Germline-derived CDR1 and CDR2 are PRHDT and FYEKMQ (reference sequence). The CDR3 nucleotides read TGTGCCAGCAGCTCTTCTGGGACAGGGGATGAAAAACTGTTTTTT. Encoded protein: CASSSSGTGDEKLFF. Filled out from reference TRBV13 and TRBJ1-4, the complete variable domain reads AAGVIQSPRHLIKEKRETATLKCYPIPRHDTVYWYQQGPGQDPQFLISFYEKMQSDKGSIPDRFSAQQFSDYHSELNMSSLELGDSALYFCASSSSGTGDEKLFFGSGTQLSVL.